This T cell receptor beta chain was retrieved from a study of blood T cell repertoires in COVID-19. Looking at the study overall: COVID-19 samples from acute and convalescent phases originated in the United States, Italy and Spain.

Living in about two dozen US areas, the participants were between roughly 18 and 89 years of age. Participant-given clinical history determined each cohort assignment. Original data processing: Amplified reference gene primers provided the basis for estimating nucleated cell counts. Measured with immunoSEQ multiplex PCR; TCRdb has only the in-frame clones, and not every one. That table supplies the V and J calls and clone size; D and trimming were determined from the DNA. The sample lists around 120,000 clones; 80% to 90% were seen once. Trimming removed 0 bases from V and 0 bases from J; junction bases left unmatched: 8. This CDR3 is 20 amino acids long. Germline values: CDR1 SGDLS, CDR2 YYNGEE.

The chain is built from TRBV9 and TRBJ2-2; 13 bases fit TRBD2. This receptor was taken from a woman aged 45-59 years who had recovered from COVID-19. The sequenced material came from PBMCs or T cells enriched from blood (not recorded which). The CDR3 nucleotides are TGTGCCAGCAGCGTAGTGACTAGCGGGGGGCCCTTTCCGAACACCGGGGAGCTGTTTTTT. The encoded protein is CASSVVTSGGPFPNTGELFF.